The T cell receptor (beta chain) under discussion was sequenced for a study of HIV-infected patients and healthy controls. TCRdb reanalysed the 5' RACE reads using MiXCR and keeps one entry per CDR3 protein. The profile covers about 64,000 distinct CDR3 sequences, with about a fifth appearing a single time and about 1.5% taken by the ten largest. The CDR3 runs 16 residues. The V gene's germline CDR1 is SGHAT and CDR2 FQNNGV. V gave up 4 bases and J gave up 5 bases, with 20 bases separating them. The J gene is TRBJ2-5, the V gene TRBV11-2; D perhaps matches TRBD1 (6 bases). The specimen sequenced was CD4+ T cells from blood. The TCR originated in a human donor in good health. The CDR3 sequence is CASSSPSKQGSETQYF. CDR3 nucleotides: TGTGCCAGCAGCTCGCCTTCCAAACAGGGATCTGAGACCCAGTACTTC.